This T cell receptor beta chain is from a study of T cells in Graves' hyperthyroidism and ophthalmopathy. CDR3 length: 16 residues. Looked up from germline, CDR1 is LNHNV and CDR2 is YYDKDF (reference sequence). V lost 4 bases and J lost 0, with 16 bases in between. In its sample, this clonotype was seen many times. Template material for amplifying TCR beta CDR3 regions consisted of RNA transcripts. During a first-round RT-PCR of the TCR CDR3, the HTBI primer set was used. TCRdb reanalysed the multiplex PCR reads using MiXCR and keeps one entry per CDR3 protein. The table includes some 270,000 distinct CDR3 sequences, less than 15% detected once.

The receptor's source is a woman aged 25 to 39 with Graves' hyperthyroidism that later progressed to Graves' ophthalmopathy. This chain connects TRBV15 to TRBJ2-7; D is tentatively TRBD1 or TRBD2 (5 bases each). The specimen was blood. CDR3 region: CATSTAPGTSSYEQYF. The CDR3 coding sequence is TGTGCCACCAGCACCGCCCCAGGGACGAGCTCCTACGAGCAGTACTTC.